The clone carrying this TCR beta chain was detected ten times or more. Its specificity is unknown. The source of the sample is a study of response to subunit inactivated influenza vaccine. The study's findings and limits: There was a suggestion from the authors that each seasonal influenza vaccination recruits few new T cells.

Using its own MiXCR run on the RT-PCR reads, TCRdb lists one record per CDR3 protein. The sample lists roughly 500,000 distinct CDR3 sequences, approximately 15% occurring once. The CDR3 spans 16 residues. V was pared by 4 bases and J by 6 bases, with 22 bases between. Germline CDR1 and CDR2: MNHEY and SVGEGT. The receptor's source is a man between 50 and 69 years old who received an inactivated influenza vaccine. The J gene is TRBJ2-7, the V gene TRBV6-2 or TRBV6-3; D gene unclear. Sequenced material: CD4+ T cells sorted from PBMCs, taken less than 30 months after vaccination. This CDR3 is CASSLWPSGSRTEQYF. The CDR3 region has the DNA TGTGCCAGCAGTTTATGGCCGTCTGGAAGTAGGACCGAGCAGTACTTC.